Following are 26 T cell receptor beta chains from one sample sequenced in a study of T cells after yellow fever vaccination. MiXCR was run by TCRdb on the 5' RACE reads, yielding one entry per CDR3 protein. The profile covers 300,000 to 450,000 distinct CDR3 sequences, with 6% to 8% appearing a single time and over 12% taken by the ten largest. Here the sequenced sample was PBMCs, taken 5 days after the yellow fever booster vaccination. The source is a man younger than 45 who received the YFV17D yellow fever vaccine.

The chain combines TRBV30 with TRBJ2-6, with D unclear. This CDR3 has 15 amino acids. V dropped 0 bases and J dropped 4 bases, with 10 bases sitting between them. Germline-derived CDR1 and CDR2 are GTSNPN and SVGIG (reference sequence). CDR3 residues: CAWSVSDTGANVLTF. The CDR3 nucleotides are TGTGCCTGGAGTGTTTCCGACACCGGGGCCAACGTCCTGACTTTC.

This clonotype was recorded at least ten times. The chain recombines TRBV7-2 with TRBJ2-5; TRBD1 aligns across 9 bases. The germline V gene has CDR1 SGHTA and CDR2 FQGNSA. This CDR3 is 15 amino acids long. The ends lost 5 bases at V and 2 bases at J; junction bases unmatched: 6. CDR3 residues: CASSHGTGRQETQYF. The CDR3 region has the DNA TGTGCCAGCAGCCACGGGACAGGGCGGCAAGAGACCCAGTACTTC.

This clonotype appeared a few times. V and J are TRBV6-1 and TRBJ1-2; D is uncertain. Trimming pared 8 bases from V and 2 bases from J, leaving 15 bases between. Germline V CDR1 and CDR2: MNHNS, SASEGT. The CDR3 loop spans 14 amino acids. The CDR3 DNA is TGTGCCAGCGCCTTTTTAGCTCAGAACTATGGCTACACCTTC. This codes for CASAFLAQNYGYTF.

This clonotype was counted ten times or more. CDR3 protein: CASSQGDNEQFF. DNA of the CDR3: TGCGCCAGCAGTCAGGGGGACAATGAGCAGTTCTTC. V usage is TRBV23-1 and J usage is TRBJ2-1; D is perhaps TRBD1 or TRBD2 (5 bases each). TRBV23-1 is given ORF status, its function remaining uncertain. V lost 3 bases, J lost 5 bases, and 5 bases lay in between. This CDR3 has 12 amino acids.

This clonotype was detected only a few times. V is TRBV15 and J is TRBJ2-6; D ambiguous. This CDR3 comprises 16 residues. V lost 1 base and J 6 bases, leaving 13 bases between the germline ends. CDR1 and CDR2 (germline): LNHNV, YYDKDF (reference sequence). The CDR3 protein is CATSRVLTPAANVLTF. As DNA, the CDR3 is TGTGCCACCAGCAGAGTCTTGACCCCAGCGGCCAACGTCCTGACTTTC.

The sample holds a few counts of this clonotype. J is TRBJ2-1 and V is TRBV6-1; D is perhaps TRBD2 (6 bases). Per the germline V gene, CDR1 is MNHNS and CDR2 is SASEGT. The CDR3 runs to 13 residues. V was trimmed by 6 bases and J by 4 bases, leaving 10 bases between them. CDR3 amino acids: CASSNGGYNEQFF. CDR3 nucleotide sequence: TGTGCCAGCAGCAATGGGGGGTACAATGAGCAGTTCTTC.

This chain uses TRBV28 with TRBJ2-7; possibly TRBD2 for D (5 bases). Germline V CDR1 and CDR2: MDHEN, SYDVKM. V was cut by 5 bases and J by 6 bases, with 17 bases left in between. The CDR3 consists of 14 residues. CDR3 residues: CASSPPLGQAEQYF. The CDR3 DNA sequence: TGTGCCAGCAGTCCCCCACTAGGTCAAGCCGAGCAGTACTTC.

This clonotype turned up a few times. This chain uses TRBV29-1 with TRBJ2-2, with D perhaps TRBD2 (5 bases). The CDR3 is 15 amino acids. Germline CDR1 is SQVTM and CDR2 is ANQGSEA. Deletions cut 4 bases from V and 1 base from J, with 13 bases between. The CDR3: CSVGLVGKNTGELFF. The CDR3 DNA reads as TGCAGCGTTGGCCTTGTCGGGAAGAACACCGGGGAGCTGTTTTTT.

The chain employs TRBV29-1 and TRBJ2-1; 7 bases fit TRBD2. This CDR3 comprises 16 residues. Germline V gives CDR1 SQVTM, CDR2 ANQGSEA. V shed 4 bases and J 3 bases; nucleotides not matched to a gene: 12. The CDR3 protein is CSVVDGGLSDYNEQFF. CDR3 nucleotides: TGCAGCGTTGTCGACGGGGGGTTAAGCGACTACAATGAGCAGTTCTTC.

This clonotype was seen repeatedly, ten times or more. This rearrangement joins TRBV7-2 to TRBJ2-2, with D possibly matching TRBD1 (6 bases). Per the germline V gene, CDR1 is SGHTA and CDR2 is FQGNSA. This CDR3 has 14 amino acids. Between the trimmed V and J ends, which lost 5 bases and 4 bases, there was a span of 11 bases. Written as DNA, the CDR3 is TGTGCCAGCAGCCCCCAGGGGTCCACCGGGGAGCTGTTTTTT. It is translated as CASSPQGSTGELFF.

A few counts support this clonotype. The J gene is TRBJ2-5, the V gene TRBV20-1; 7 bases are shared with TRBD2. The V gene end was trimmed by 0 bases and the J gene end by 2 bases; junction bases not matched to a gene: 6. The CDR3 loop spans 15 amino acids. Germline V CDR1 and CDR2: DFQATT, SNEGSKA (reference sequence). CDR3 loop: CSARDSRGIQETQYF. In DNA, the CDR3 is TGCAGTGCTAGAGATTCGCGGGGGATTCAAGAGACCCAGTACTTC.

The chain has TRBV12-3 or TRBV12-4 and TRBJ2-7, with TRBD1 matching 8 bases. Trimming took 5 bases from V and 6 from J; bases not matched to a gene: 6. The CDR3 runs 13 residues. The CDR3 region is CASSGQGFSEQYF. The CDR3 nucleotides are TGTGCCAGCAGTGGACAGGGATTTAGCGAGCAGTACTTC.

This clonotype was observed many times. The chain is built from TRBV20-1 and TRBJ2-7, with a possible D match to TRBD2 (5 bases). Trimming stripped 4 bases from V and 3 bases from J, with 10 bases between. This CDR3 contains 12 residues. Per the germline V gene, CDR1 is DFQATT and CDR2 is SNEGSKA (reference sequence). Here the CDR3 DNA reads TGCAGTGCTATCCTTGAGGGCTACGAGCAGTACTTC. Protein sequence: CSAILEGYEQYF.

The rearrangement joins TRBV29-1 to TRBJ2-2; possible D gene TRBD2, 5 bases. With 7 bases removed from V and 5 bases from J, the gap between germline ends came to 14 bases. CDR3 length: 13 amino acids. Germline values: CDR1 SQVTM, CDR2 ANQGSEA. DNA of the CDR3: TGCAGCGCCACCCCAATAGCGACCGGGGAGCTGTTTTTT. This encodes CSATPIATGELFF.

This clonotype has at least ten counts. This sequence joins TRBV7-9 and TRBJ1-2; unclear D gene. The CDR3 totals 13 residues. The V gene's germline CDR1 is SEHNR and CDR2 FQNEAQ (reference sequence). V lost 2 bases, J lost 2 bases, and 6 bases lay in between. The CDR3 here is CASSLTDNYGYTF. CDR3 bases: TGTGCCAGCAGCTTAACTGACAACTATGGCTACACCTTC.

At least ten counts were recorded for this clonotype. This chain connects TRBV7-9 to TRBJ2-7; D ambiguous. The CDR3 consists of 13 residues. From germline, CDR1 is SEHNR and CDR2 FQNEAQ (reference sequence). V was clipped by 7 bases and J by 1 base, with 11 bases between them. The CDR3 protein is CASIPPVSYEQYF. CDR3 bases: TGTGCCAGCATCCCCCCGGTGTCCTACGAGCAGTACTTC.

This clonotype was found a few times. This chain joins TRBV20-1 and TRBJ2-1, with a tentative D call TRBD2 (5 bases). Germline CDR1 reads DFQATT; CDR2 reads SNEGSKA (reference sequence). V was cut by 1 base and J by 4 bases, with 17 bases left in between. CDR3 size: 16 residues. The chain's CDR3 is CSARGGATLPYNEQFF. The CDR3 region has the DNA TGCAGTGCTAGAGGGGGAGCCACACTACCTTACAATGAGCAGTTCTTC.

This clonotype occurred many times. The genes are TRBV19 and TRBJ2-1; perhaps D is TRBD1 or TRBD2 (5 bases each). CDR3 length: 16 amino acids. The ends were cut back, 3 bases at V and 15 bases at J, with 27 bases in the middle. In germline, CDR1 is LNHDA, CDR2 SQIVND (reference sequence). The CDR3 DNA reads TGTGCCAGTAGTATTCCCACCCGGGGCCTCTCCGACCCACTGTTCTTC. This sequence encodes CASSIPTRGLSDPLFF.

This clonotype was seen only a few times. V is TRBV7-9 and J is TRBJ1-2; TRBD1 aligns across 9 bases. The length of the CDR3 is 16 residues. V lost 4 bases and J lost 4; bases outside the gene matches: 10. The germline V gene encodes CDR1 SEHNR and CDR2 FQNEAQ (reference sequence). CDR3 nucleotides: TGTGCCAGCAGCTACACAGGGGGCGTACGATCCTATGGCTACACCTTC. Protein sequence: CASSYTGGVRSYGYTF.

This clonotype showed up many times. The chain recombines TRBV20-1 with TRBJ2-5; TRBD2 matches at 12 bases. This CDR3 comprises 18 residues. Germline assignment: CDR1 DFQATT and CDR2 SNEGSKA (reference sequence). V lost 5 bases and J lost 2; bases outside the gene matches: 15. CDR3 sequence (DNA): TGCAGTGCTCCTCAGACTAGCGGGAGTATATTCGGACAAGAGACCCAGTACTTC. Translation gives CSAPQTSGSIFGQETQYF.

This clonotype was recorded a few times. V usage is TRBV6-2 or TRBV6-3 and J usage is TRBJ2-1; possibly TRBD1 for D (5 bases). The V end was cut by 6 bases, the J end by 3 bases, with 15 bases between. From germline, CDR1 is MNHEY and CDR2 SVGEGT. The CDR3 is made up of 15 amino acids. CDR3 region: CASSNLGQLYNEQFF. As DNA, the CDR3 is TGTGCCAGCAGCAATCTGGGGCAGCTCTACAATGAGCAGTTCTTC.

The rearrangement joins TRBV6-5 to TRBJ2-1; tentatively, D is TRBD2 (7 bases). CDR3 length: 16 residues. The germline V gene encodes CDR1 MNHEY and CDR2 SVGAGI. V lost 0 bases, J lost 6 bases, and 15 bases lay in between. CDR3 nucleotides: TGTGCCAGCAGTTACTCGGGCGGGGGCCTTAGCAATGAGCAGTTCTTC. Protein sequence: CASSYSGGGLSNEQFF.

The V and J genes are TRBV11-2 and TRBJ2-7; TRBD2 aligns across 13 bases. CDR3 size: 18 residues. The J segment lost 3 bases and the V segment lost 5 bases, leaving 13 bases of the junction unmatched. CDR1 and CDR2 (germline): SGHAT, FQNNGV. CDR3 nucleotide sequence: TGTGCCAGCAGCCTTTGGACTAGCGGGAGAAAGGCTAACTACGAGCAGTACTTC. Translation gives CASSLWTSGRKANYEQYF.

The table lists this clonotype with many counts. The V and J genes are TRBV5-1 and TRBJ2-7; TRBD1 matches 8 bases. V dropped 4 bases and J dropped 2; count of bases not matched to a gene: 8. Per germline, CDR1 SGHRS and CDR2 YFSETQ. This CDR3 comprises 15 residues. The CDR3 here is CASSPQGQATYEQYF. The DNA for the CDR3 is TGCGCCAGCAGCCCTCAGGGACAGGCGACCTACGAGCAGTACTTC.

This sequence joins TRBV6-1 and TRBJ2-1; weak D call: TRBD2 (6 bases). CDR1 is MNHNS, CDR2 SASEGT, per germline. Trimming took 7 bases from V and 1 from J, leaving 20 bases between them. The CDR3 sequence is 17 residues long. For the CDR3, the DNA is TGTGCCAGCACCCGAGAGAATAGCGGCAAATCCTACAATGAGCAGTTCTTC. As protein: CASTRENSGKSYNEQFF.

J is TRBJ2-6 and V is TRBV20-1; D is undetermined. The CDR3 is 14 residues long. CDR1 is DFQATT and CDR2 is SNEGSKA in the germline V gene (reference sequence). V lost 6 bases, J lost 0 bases, and 9 bases lay in between. CDR3 sequence reads: CSAKEYSGANVLTF. The CDR3 coding sequence is TGCAGTGCGAAAGAGTACTCTGGGGCCAACGTCCTGACTTTC.